This TCR beta chain originates from a study of shared clonotypes between healthy human individuals. Study at large: Donors consisted of two women and a few men between 18 and 49.

This clone has just a few counts. CDR1 is ENHRY and CDR2 is SYGVKD in the germline V gene. V lost 4 bases to trimming and J lost 6 bases, with 6 bases between them. The CDR3 contains 11 residues. Genomic DNA from each subset was divided evenly over several immunoSEQ plates. Only in-frame clones appear in the TCRdb table, and some are missing; sequencing was by immunoSEQ multiplex PCR. This sample carries approximately 2.5 million clones, under 95% of them seen once, and the ten largest clones take about 0.39%. This chain connects TRBV10-3 to TRBJ1-1; D call uncertain. This TCR was sampled from a man between 18 and 29 years old in good health. Some clones in this sample may be carry-over from other donors' samples. The sequenced sample was naive CD4+ T cells from PBMCs. This sample's subset: CD45RA+ positively selected. The CDR3 nucleotides are TGTGCCATCAGTGGTTTCGCTGAAGCTTTCTTT. Its translation is CAISGFAEAFF.